This TCR beta chain was captured by sequencing in a study of technical replicates of blood from a handful of donors (dated by TCRdb to 2016 to 2017). V is reduced by 6 bases and J by 1 base, leaving a spacing of 10 bases between them. Taken from the germline V gene, the CDR1 and CDR2 loops are MNHNS and SASEGT. The CDR3 holds 13 amino acids from the cysteine to the phenylalanine. Solely the CDR3 DNA is kept, with 39 bases framed from the first base. Regarding this clone: It lacks a known antigen. Base qualities are not provided; no much larger clone lies one nucleotide away.

The receptor library was made with the immunoSEQ multiplex PCR assay. TCRdb obtained this table from immuneACCESS and retained in-frame rearrangements with V and J assigned. These tables miss some clones; where compared with another copy, unresolved V genes account for less than half of the shortfall, and the remainder is unexplained. The sample yields approximately 75,000 clones; roughly 92% were counted once. The ten largest clones represent approximately 0.4% of the sample. Material: T cells isolated from PBMCs. The receptor's source is a human donor in good health. Recombination joined TRBV6-1 with TRBJ2-7; a tentative D call is TRBD1 (5 bases match). The sequence in DNA is TGTGCCAGCAGAGGGCAGGGATCCTACGAGCAGTACTTC. This codes for CASRGQGSYEQYF.